This T cell receptor beta chain was identified in a study of blood T cells in healthy people across ages. Points from the study as a whole: Across the age range, TCR beta diversity per million T cells fell in a roughly linear way. Because donor CMV status was unknown, expanded clonotype changes were possibly confounded.

With regard to this clonotype: The target antigen is unknown.

The authors ran a second PCR of 7 to 11 cycles using a sample-barcoded 5' primer and a J-beta primer mix. Researchers report that a template-switch adaptor with 12 random nucleotides tagged each cDNA molecule. TCRdb re-derived calls from the 5' RACE reads in MiXCR, one entry per CDR3 protein. The sample holds about a million distinct CDR3 sequences, around two fifths seen once. The V end lost 0 bases, the J end lost 5 bases, and 11 bases lay between the germline ends. This CDR3 has 15 amino acids. Germline assignment: CDR1 SEHNR and CDR2 FQNEAQ (reference sequence). The sequence derives from a man aged 18 to 30 in good health. Sample: blood. The chain combines TRBV7-9 with TRBJ2-1; maybe TRBD2 (5 bases). The CDR3, as DNA: TGTGCCAGCAGCTTAGCTGGGAGAGACGACAATGAGCAGTTCTTC. It codes for CASSLAGRDDNEQFF.